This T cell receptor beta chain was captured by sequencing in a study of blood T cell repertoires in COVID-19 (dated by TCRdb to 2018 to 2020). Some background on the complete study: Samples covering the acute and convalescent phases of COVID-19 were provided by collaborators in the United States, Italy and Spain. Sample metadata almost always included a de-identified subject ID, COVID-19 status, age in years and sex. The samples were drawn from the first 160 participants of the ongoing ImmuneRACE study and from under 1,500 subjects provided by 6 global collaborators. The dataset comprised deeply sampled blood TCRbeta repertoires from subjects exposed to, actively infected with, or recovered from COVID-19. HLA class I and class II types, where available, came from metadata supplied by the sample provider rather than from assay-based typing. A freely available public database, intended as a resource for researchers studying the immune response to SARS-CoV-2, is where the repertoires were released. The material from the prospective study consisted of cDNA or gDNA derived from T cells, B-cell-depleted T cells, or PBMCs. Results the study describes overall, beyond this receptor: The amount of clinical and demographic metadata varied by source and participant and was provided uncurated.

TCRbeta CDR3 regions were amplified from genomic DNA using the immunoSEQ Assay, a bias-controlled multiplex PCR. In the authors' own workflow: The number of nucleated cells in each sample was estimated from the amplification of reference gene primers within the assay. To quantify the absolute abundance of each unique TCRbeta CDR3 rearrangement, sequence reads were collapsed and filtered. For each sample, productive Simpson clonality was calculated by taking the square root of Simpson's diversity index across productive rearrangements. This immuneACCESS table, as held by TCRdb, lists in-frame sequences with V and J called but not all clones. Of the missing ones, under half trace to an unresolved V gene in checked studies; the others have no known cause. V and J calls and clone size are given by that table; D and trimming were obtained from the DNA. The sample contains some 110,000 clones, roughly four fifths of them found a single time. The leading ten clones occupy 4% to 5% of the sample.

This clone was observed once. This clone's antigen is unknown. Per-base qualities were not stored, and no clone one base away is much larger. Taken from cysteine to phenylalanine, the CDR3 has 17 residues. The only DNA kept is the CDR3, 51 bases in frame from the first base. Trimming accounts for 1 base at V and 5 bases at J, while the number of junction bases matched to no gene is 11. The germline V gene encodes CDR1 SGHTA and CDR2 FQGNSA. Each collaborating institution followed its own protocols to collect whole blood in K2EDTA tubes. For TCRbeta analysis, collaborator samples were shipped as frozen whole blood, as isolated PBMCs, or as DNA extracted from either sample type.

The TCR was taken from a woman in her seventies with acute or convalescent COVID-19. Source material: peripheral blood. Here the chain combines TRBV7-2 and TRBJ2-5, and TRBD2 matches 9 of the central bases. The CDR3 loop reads CASSLVSGGFTGETQYF. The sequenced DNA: TGTGCCAGCAGCTTAGTCAGCGGGGGGTTCACCGGGGAGACCCAGTACTTC.